These 17 T cell receptor beta chains were all obtained from the same sample, sequenced in a study of T cell responses to AZD1222 COVID-19 vaccine. Repertoires were generated with immunoSEQ multiplex PCR, while TCRdb's copy carries only in-frame clones and drops some. The table has over 100,000 clones, over 75% seen once. Sample: peripheral blood, taken 28 days after the second AZD1222 dose. These receptors were taken from an adult who received the AZD1222 COVID-19 vaccine.

V is TRBV4-1 and J is TRBJ1-2, with 8 positions matching TRBD1. Germline trimming cut 1 base from V and 4 bases from J; bases unmatched to any gene: 5. Germline V gene data show CDR1 as MGHRA and CDR2 as YSYEKL. CDR3 size: 15 residues. CDR3 coding DNA: TGCGCCAGCAGCCAAGCTTCGACAGGGGCCTATGGCTACACCTTC. Translation: CASSQASTGAYGYTF.

V gene TRBV7-2 combines with J gene TRBJ1-2; 7 nucleotides match TRBD1. The CDR3 spans 14 residues. Trimming cost V 5 bases and J 8 bases; bases outside gene matches: 11. Germline V gene data show CDR1 as SGHTA and CDR2 as FQGNSA. CDR3 DNA sequence: TGTGCCAGCAGCCCGTACAGGGGAGATTGGGGCTACACCTTC. This sequence encodes CASSPYRGDWGYTF.

This chain links TRBV27 with TRBJ2-1; D call uncertain. The CDR3 totals 17 residues. Trimming took 2 bases from V and 0 from J, leaving 14 bases between them. The germline V gene has CDR1 MNHEY and CDR2 SMNVEV (reference sequence). The CDR3 DNA reads as TGTGCCAGCAGTTTAAGCGAGGCCGCAATCTCCTACAATGAGCAGTTCTTC. Its protein product is CASSLSEAAISYNEQFF.

The chain combines TRBV11-2 with TRBJ2-2; no clear D. Between the trimmed V and J ends, which lost 5 bases and 1 base, there was a span of 11 bases. The CDR3 consists of 15 residues. CDR1 is SGHAT, CDR2 FQNNGV, per germline. CDR3 sequence reads: CASSPLTRNTGELFF. In DNA form, the CDR3 reads TGTGCCAGCAGCCCTCTGACCCGGAACACCGGGGAGCTGTTTTTT.

A few counts support this clone. The chain has TRBV6-5 and TRBJ1-3; D is uncertain. Germline V lookup: CDR1 MNHEY, CDR2 SVGAGI. The CDR3 contains 14 residues. V lost 7 bases, J lost 0 bases, and 10 bases lay in between. The CDR3 DNA reads as TGTGCCAGCATGGCAGAAGACTCTGGAAACACCATATATTTT. As protein: CASMAEDSGNTIYF.

The J gene is TRBJ2-4, the V gene TRBV28, with TRBD1 matching over 8 bases. The V segment lost 6 bases and the J segment 9 bases; nucleotides outside the gene matches: 10. The CDR3 length is 14 residues. CDR1 is MDHEN, CDR2 SYDVKM, per germline. In nucleotides, the CDR3 is TGTGCCAGCAGGTTTGGACAGGGTCGGGCCATTCAGTACTTC. As protein: CASRFGQGRAIQYF. The full variable domain, rest sourced from reference TRBV28 and TRBJ2-4, is DVKVTQSSRYLVKRTGEKVFLECVQDMDHENMFWYRQDPGLGLRLIYFSYDVKMKEKGDIPEGYSVSREKKERFSLILESASTNQTSMYLCASRFGQGRAIQYFGAGTRLSVL.

V gene TRBV10-3 combines with J gene TRBJ1-3; no reliable D call. Between the trimmed V and J ends, which lost 0 bases and 2 bases, there was a span of 2 bases. This CDR3 contains 13 residues. CDR1 is ENHRY, CDR2 SYGVKD, per germline. The CDR3 bases are TGTGCCATCAGTGAGTCAGCTGGAAACACCATATATTTT. It is translated as CAISESAGNTIYF.

This chain uses TRBV27 with TRBJ1-5; 8 bases align to TRBD1. CDR1 is MNHEY, CDR2 SMNVEV, per germline (reference sequence). The CDR3 sequence is 15 residues long. The ends lost 4 bases at V and 3 bases at J; junction bases unmatched: 5. As DNA, the CDR3 is TGTGCCAGCAGTTGGGGGACAGGCGCCAATCAGCCCCAGCATTTT. Its protein product is CASSWGTGANQPQHF.

This clone has just one count. J is TRBJ2-7 and V is TRBV20-1; D ambiguous. CDR3 length equals 11 residues. The germline gives CDR1 DFQATT, CDR2 SNEGSKA (reference sequence). The V and J ends lost 6 bases and 4 bases respectively, with 10 bases between them. The DNA of the CDR3 is TGCAGTGCGACAATGGGGTACGAGCAGTACTTC. Translated: CSATMGYEQYF.

This sequence joins TRBV5-1 and TRBJ1-4; tentatively, D is TRBD1 (6 bases). Trimming cost V 4 bases and J 6 bases, with 19 bases left between them. The germline gives CDR1 SGHRS, CDR2 YFSETQ. The CDR3 covers 16 residues. The CDR3 DNA follows: TGCGCCAGCAGCCGCGTGGGGGGCCGGGATGATGAAAAACTGTTTTTT. It yields the protein CASSRVGGRDDEKLFF.

The rearrangement links TRBV7-8 to TRBJ1-2, with 7 nucleotides matching TRBD1. Germline V CDR1 and CDR2: SGHVS, FQNEAQ. This CDR3 is built from 16 residues. Trimming took 5 bases from V and 0 from J; bases not matched to a gene: 9. CDR3: CASSQAPTGANYGYTF. Written as DNA, the CDR3 is TGTGCCAGCAGCCAAGCCCCTACAGGGGCTAACTATGGCTACACCTTC.

The chain couples TRBV5-1 to TRBJ2-7, with 9 bases aligning to TRBD2. The junction had 7 bases not matched to a gene; V was cut back by 4 bases and J by 2 bases. This CDR3 has 15 residues. CDR1 and CDR2 (germline): SGHRS, YFSETQ. CDR3 amino acids: CASSLQAGGTYEQYF. In DNA, the CDR3 is TGCGCCAGCAGCCTCCAAGCGGGGGGAACCTACGAGCAGTACTTC.

This clone came up a few times. This chain connects TRBV12-3 or TRBV12-4 to TRBJ1-2; D might be TRBD1 (5 bases). The CDR3 is 13 residues long. The ends were cut back, 5 bases at V and 8 bases at J, with 15 bases in the middle. CDR3 sequence reads: CASSQGAGVGYTF. The CDR3 bases are TGTGCCAGCAGTCAGGGTGCCGGGGTAGGCTACACCTTC.

The V and J genes are TRBV7-9 and TRBJ1-2; weak D call: TRBD1 (5 bases). V was cut by 4 bases and J by 1 base, with 10 bases left in between. Per the germline V gene, CDR1 is SEHNR and CDR2 is FQNEAQ (reference sequence). The CDR3 loop spans 14 amino acids. The CDR3: CASSSRQNNYGYTF. The CDR3 bases are TGTGCCAGCAGCTCGAGACAGAATAACTATGGCTACACCTTC.

The genes are TRBV27 and TRBJ1-5; 9 bases map to TRBD1. Germline loops: CDR1 MNHEY, CDR2 SMNVEV (reference sequence). V lost 5 bases and J lost 0; bases outside the gene matches: 11. This CDR3 has 18 amino acids. DNA for the CDR3: TGTGCCAGCAGTCTAAGGGGGACAGGGAGTTATAGCAATCAGCCCCAGCATTTT. This encodes CASSLRGTGSYSNQPQHF.

Only one count was recorded for this clone. This rearrangement joins TRBV11-1 to TRBJ1-1; D gene uncertain. Germline loops: CDR1 SGHAT, CDR2 FQDESV (reference sequence). The CDR3 loop spans 12 amino acids. Trimming stripped 1 base from V and 9 bases from J, with 9 bases between. The CDR3 DNA sequence: TGTGCCAGCAGCTTAGGTGTACAGCAAGCTTTCTTT. Translating gives CASSLGVQQAFF.

This clone was seen once. This chain uses TRBV15 with TRBJ1-6; D is ambiguous. V shed 0 bases and J shed 10 bases, with 7 bases lying between them. Germline-derived CDR1 and CDR2 are LNHNV and YYDKDF (reference sequence). The CDR3 extends over 13 amino acids. The CDR3 is CATSRDRRSPLHF. For the CDR3, the DNA is TGTGCCACCAGCAGAGACCGACGGTCACCCCTCCACTTT. Together with reference TRBV15 and TRBJ1-6, the CDR3 gives the full variable domain: DAMVIQNPRYQVTQFGKPVTLSCSQTLNHNVMYWYQQKSSQAPKLLFHYYDKDFNNEADTPDNFQSRRPNTSFCFLDIRSPGLGDTAMYLCATSRDRRSPLHFGNGTRLTVT.